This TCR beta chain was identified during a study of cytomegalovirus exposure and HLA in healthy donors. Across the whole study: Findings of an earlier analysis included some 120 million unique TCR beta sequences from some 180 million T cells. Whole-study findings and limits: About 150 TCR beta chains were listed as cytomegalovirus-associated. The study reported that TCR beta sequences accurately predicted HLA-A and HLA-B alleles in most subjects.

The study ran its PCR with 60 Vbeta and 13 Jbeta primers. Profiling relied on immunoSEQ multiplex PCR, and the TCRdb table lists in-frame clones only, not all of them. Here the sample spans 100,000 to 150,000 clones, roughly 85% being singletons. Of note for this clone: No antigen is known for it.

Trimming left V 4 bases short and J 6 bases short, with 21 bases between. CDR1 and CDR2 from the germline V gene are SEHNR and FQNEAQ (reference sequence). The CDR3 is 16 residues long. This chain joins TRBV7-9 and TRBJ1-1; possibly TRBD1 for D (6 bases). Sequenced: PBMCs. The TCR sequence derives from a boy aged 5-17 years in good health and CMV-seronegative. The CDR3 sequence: CASSSTWQGKGAEAFF. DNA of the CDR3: TGTGCCAGCAGCTCCACGTGGCAGGGGAAAGGGGCTGAAGCTTTCTTT.